These T cell receptor beta chains were read from a single sample in a study of cytomegalovirus exposure and HLA in healthy donors. TCRdb keeps only in-frame clones here, not all; method: immunoSEQ multiplex PCR. This table holds about 130,000 clones, roughly three quarters found once. Sequencing was done on a sample of PBMCs. The receptors shown here come from a woman aged 55 to 70 in good health and CMV-seronegative. Both conserved end residues are part of each CDR3. A D gene is named only where the DNA matches it firmly. A clone size is listed for some rows: how often the clone was seen (once, few, many), or a class if it is expanded.

V: TRBV18
size: .
D: .
J: TRBJ1-2
CDR3: CASSPTLGGDYGYTF
DNA: TGTGCCAGCTCACCAACATTAGGGGGAGACTATGGCTACACCTTC

V: TRBV6-4
size: .
D: TRBD1
J: TRBJ1-2
CDR3: CASRVEGQGGFGYTF
DNA: TGTGCCAGCAGAGTGGAAGGACAGGGGGGGTTTGGCTACACCTTC

V: TRBV2
size: .
D: .
J: TRBJ2-7
CDR3: CASSLDNDPYVEQYF
DNA: TGTGCCAGCAGCCTGGACAACGATCCCTACGTAGAGCAGTACTTC

V: TRBV5-1
size: .
D: TRBD1
J: TRBJ1-2
CDR3: CASSDQRQGSSYGYTF
DNA: TGCGCCAGCAGCGATCAAAGACAGGGGTCTTCCTATGGCTACACCTTC

V: TRBV7-9
size: .
D: TRBD1
J: TRBJ1-2
CDR3: CASSSTGGFGGYTF
DNA: TGTGCCAGCAGCTCGACAGGGGGATTCGGTGGCTACACCTTC

V: TRBV27
size: .
D: TRBD1
J: TRBJ2-5
CDR3: CASSSYRGWVQETQYF
DNA: TGTGCCAGCAGTTCATACAGGGGATGGGTCCAAGAGACCCAGTACTTC

V: TRBV15
size: few
D: TRBD2
J: TRBJ2-1
CDR3: CATSRGTSKDEQFF
DNA: TGTGCCACCAGCAGAGGGACTAGTAAAGATGAGCAGTTCTTC

V: TRBV7-9
size: .
D: TRBD1
J: TRBJ1-1
CDR3: CSSSLWTGGWTEAFF
DNA: TGTTCCAGCAGCCTATGGACAGGGGGCTGGACTGAAGCTTTCTTT

V: TRBV4-1
size: .
D: .
J: TRBJ2-1
CDR3: CASSQLVSAGYNEQFF
DNA: TGCGCCAGCAGCCAACTCGTGTCGGCAGGATACAATGAGCAGTTCTTC

V: TRBV27
size: .
D: TRBD1
J: TRBJ2-7
CDR3: CASSPRQGSYEQYF
DNA: TGTGCCAGCAGTCCCCGACAGGGGTCCTACGAGCAGTACTTC

V: TRBV7-3
size: .
D: .
J: TRBJ1-1
CDR3: CASSLTPNTEAFF
DNA: TGTGCCAGCAGCTTGACACCAAACACTGAAGCTTTCTTT

V: TRBV25-1
size: once
D: TRBD1
J: TRBJ2-3
CDR3: CASSRSTWDREPTDTQYF
DNA: TGTGCCAGCAGCCGCTCCACATGGGACAGGGAGCCCACAGATACGCAGTATTTT

V: TRBV4-2
size: .
D: .
J: TRBJ2-2
CDR3: CASSQGPSVANTGELFF
DNA: TGTGCCAGCAGCCAAGGGCCTAGCGTCGCGAACACCGGGGAGCTGTTTTTT

V: TRBV5-1
size: .
D: TRBD1
J: TRBJ2-7
CDR3: CASSFAGGSYEQYF
DNA: TGCGCCAGCAGCTTCGCAGGGGGTAGCTACGAGCAGTACTTC

V: TRBV19
size: .
D: .
J: TRBJ1-3
CDR3: CASSRQRSGNTIYF
DNA: TGTGCCAGTAGTAGACAGAGGTCTGGAAACACCATATATTTT

V: TRBV28
size: .
D: .
J: TRBJ2-4
CDR3: CASSQTELAKNIQYF
DNA: TGTGCCAGCAGCCAAACGGAGCTAGCCAAAAACATTCAGTACTTC

V: TRBV5-6
size: .
D: .
J: TRBJ2-2
CDR3: CASSLLGPDTGELFF
DNA: TGTGCCAGCAGCTTGCTAGGCCCAGACACCGGGGAGCTGTTTTTT

V: TRBV5-1
size: .
D: .
J: TRBJ2-7
CDR3: CASSSGTGGASGTHSGRGQYF
DNA: TGCGCCAGCAGCTCGGGGACAGGAGGGGCTAGCGGGACCCACTCCGGGCGAGGGCAGTACTTC

V: TRBV27
size: few
D: TRBD2
J: TRBJ2-3
CDR3: CASRRRETSADTQYF
DNA: TGTGCCAGCAGGAGGAGAGAGACTAGCGCAGATACGCAGTATTTT

V: TRBV27
size: .
D: TRBD2
J: TRBJ2-7
CDR3: CASSPLLASGISYEQYF
DNA: TGTGCCAGCAGTCCCCTCCTCGCGAGCGGGATATCCTACGAGCAGTACTTC

V: TRBV19
size: .
D: .
J: TRBJ1-6
CDR3: CASSIESSYNSPLHF
DNA: TGTGCCAGTAGTATAGAGAGCTCCTATAATTCCCCCCTCCACTTT

V: TRBV5-5
size: .
D: .
J: TRBJ2-3
CDR3: CASTHPGGRDTQYF
DNA: TGTGCCAGCACGCACCCGGGGGGCAGAGATACGCAGTATTTT

V: TRBV28
size: .
D: .
J: TRBJ1-2
CDR3: CASSPRVNYGYTF
DNA: TGTGCCAGCAGCCCTCGGGTCAACTATGGCTACACCTTC

V: TRBV7-8
size: few
D: .
J: TRBJ1-4
CDR3: CASSSTRGRINEKLFF
DNA: TGTGCCAGCAGCTCTACCAGGGGCAGGATTAATGAAAAACTGTTTTTT

V: TRBV5-1
size: .
D: TRBD2
J: TRBJ2-3
CDR3: CASSLAVAGVGTDTQYF
DNA: TGCGCCAGCAGCTTGGCCGTAGCGGGGGTAGGCACAGATACGCAGTATTTT

V: TRBV5-1
size: .
D: .
J: TRBJ1-1
CDR3: CASSLVGAGRNTEAFF
DNA: TGCGCCAGCAGCTTGGTGGGGGCGGGCCGGAACACTGAAGCTTTCTTT

V: TRBV5-1
size: .
D: TRBD1
J: TRBJ2-7
CDR3: CASSPPGQGREQYF
DNA: TGCGCCAGCAGCCCCCCGGGACAGGGACGCGAGCAGTACTTC

V: TRBV7-2
size: once
D: TRBD1
J: TRBJ2-1
CDR3: CASSSNRGYNEQFF
DNA: TGTGCCAGCAGCTCCAACAGGGGCTACAATGAGCAGTTCTTC

V: TRBV5-1
size: .
D: TRBD1
J: TRBJ1-6
CDR3: CASSLRDRAASSYNSPLHF
DNA: TGCGCCAGCAGCCTCCGGGACAGGGCGGCGAGCTCCTATAATTCACCCCTCCACTTT

V: TRBV27
size: .
D: TRBD1
J: TRBJ2-5
CDR3: CASSQDARRGRIQETQYF
DNA: TGTGCCAGCAGTCAAGATGCGCGAAGGGGGCGAATTCAAGAGACCCAGTACTTC

V: TRBV5-1
size: .
D: .
J: TRBJ1-1
CDR3: CASSARADYGTEAFF
DNA: TGCGCCAGCAGCGCTCGAGCAGACTACGGAACTGAAGCTTTCTTT

V: TRBV10-1
size: once
D: TRBD1
J: TRBJ2-4
CDR3: CASSEWGGQAGAKNIQYF
DNA: TGCGCCAGCAGTGAGTGGGGCGGACAGGCCGGGGCCAAAAACATTCAGTACTTC

V: TRBV18
size: once
D: TRBD1
J: TRBJ1-2
CDR3: CASSPVGQGYGYTF
DNA: TGTGCCAGCTCACCGGTTGGACAGGGGTATGGCTACACCTTC

V: TRBV29-1
size: few
D: .
J: TRBJ2-7
CDR3: CSVEDLELGEQYF
DNA: TGCAGCGTTGAAGATCTGGAGCTTGGGGAGCAGTACTTC

V: TRBV15
size: .
D: .
J: TRBJ2-5
CDR3: CATSRALAQRETQYF
DNA: TGTGCCACCAGCAGGGCGCTAGCTCAACGAGAGACCCAGTACTTC

V: TRBV7-9
size: .
D: .
J: TRBJ1-1
CDR3: CASSSDLGGTEAFF
DNA: TGTGCCAGCAGCTCGGACCTCGGGGGCACTGAAGCTTTCTTT

V: TRBV19
size: .
D: TRBD1
J: TRBJ1-2
CDR3: CASRPGQGHGYTF
DNA: TGTGCCAGTAGACCCGGACAGGGCCATGGCTACACCTTC

V: TRBV21-1
size: .
D: .
J: TRBJ2-1
CDR3: CASSQGSLPRLAGADEQFF
DNA: TGTGCCAGCAGCCAAGGGTCTCTTCCCCGACTAGCGGGGGCGGATGAGCAGTTCTTC

V: TRBV7-9
size: .
D: .
J: TRBJ1-2
CDR3: CASSSNFNGYTF
DNA: TGTGCCAGCAGCTCCAACTTCAATGGCTACACCTTC

V: TRBV5-1
size: .
D: TRBD2
J: TRBJ2-5
CDR3: CASSPPGLAGGGETQYF
DNA: TGCGCCAGCAGCCCTCCGGGACTAGCGGGGGGAGGGGAGACCCAGTACTTC

V: TRBV11-2
size: .
D: TRBD2
J: TRBJ2-3
CDR3: CASSAGLAGVVDTQYF
DNA: TGTGCCAGCAGCGCTGGACTAGCGGGAGTGGTAGATACGCAGTATTTT

V: TRBV6-1
size: .
D: .
J: TRBJ2-2
CDR3: CASSAPGLNTGELFF
DNA: TGTGCCAGCAGTGCCCCCGGACTTAACACCGGGGAGCTGTTTTTT

V: TRBV5-5
size: .
D: .
J: TRBJ1-1
CDR3: CASSLQGNTEAFF
DNA: TGTGCCAGCAGCTTACAGGGGAACACTGAAGCTTTCTTT

V: TRBV18
size: .
D: TRBD1
J: TRBJ1-5
CDR3: CASSPSYRTGGLNQPQHF
DNA: TGTGCCAGCTCACCCAGCTATCGGACAGGGGGCCTCAATCAGCCCCAGCATTTT

V: TRBV11-3
size: .
D: TRBD2
J: TRBJ2-1
CDR3: CASSPRTSGDYNEQFF
DNA: TGTGCCAGCAGCCCTCGGACTAGCGGGGACTACAATGAGCAGTTCTTC

V: TRBV30
size: .
D: .
J: TRBJ2-4
CDR3: CAWSPRVAKNIQYF
DNA: TGTGCCTGGAGTCCCCGGGTGGCCAAAAACATTCAGTACTTC

V: TRBV6-1
size: .
D: .
J: TRBJ2-3
CDR3: CASSGAGRGRTDTQYF
DNA: TGTGCCAGCAGTGGGGCAGGGCGGGGACGCACAGATACGCAGTATTTT

V: TRBV25-1
size: once
D: .
J: TRBJ1-1
CDR3: CASSALRGSSTEAFF
DNA: TGTGCCAGCAGTGCCCTGAGGGGGTCTAGCACTGAAGCTTTCTTT

V: TRBV5-5
size: .
D: TRBD1
J: TRBJ1-2
CDR3: CASDRDRGIYGYTF
DNA: TGTGCCAGTGACCGGGACAGGGGGATCTATGGCTACACCTTC

V: TRBV7-9
size: .
D: .
J: TRBJ2-1
CDR3: CASSFGVARSSGHEQFF
DNA: TGTGCCAGCAGCTTCGGGGTCGCCCGGAGCTCTGGCCATGAGCAGTTCTTC

V: TRBV5-4
size: .
D: .
J: TRBJ2-1
CDR3: CASSLPSDNEQFF
DNA: TGTGCCAGCAGCTTACCTAGCGACAATGAGCAGTTCTTC

V: TRBV19
size: few
D: TRBD2
J: TRBJ2-5
CDR3: CASSIDGRGLAGETQYF
DNA: TGTGCCAGTAGTATAGATGGGAGAGGACTAGCGGGGGAGACCCAGTACTTC

V: TRBV6-6
size: .
D: .
J: TRBJ1-1
CDR3: CASRREGGTEAFF
DNA: TGTGCCAGCCGCCGGGAAGGCGGCACTGAAGCTTTCTTT

V: TRBV5-6
size: .
D: .
J: TRBJ1-5
CDR3: CASSPRGGWSQPQHF
DNA: TGTGCCAGCAGCCCCCGGGGAGGGTGGTCGCAGCCCCAGCATTTT

V: TRBV10-1
size: .
D: .
J: TRBJ1-1
CDR3: CASSPQVNTEAFF
DNA: TGCGCCAGCAGCCCACAGGTTAACACTGAAGCTTTCTTT

V: TRBV9
size: .
D: TRBD1
J: TRBJ2-7
CDR3: CASSVAPGQGAEEQYF
DNA: TGTGCCAGCAGCGTAGCCCCGGGACAGGGGGCGGAGGAGCAGTACTTC

V: TRBV7-8
size: few
D: TRBD1
J: TRBJ2-5
CDR3: CASSSRQGALETQYF
DNA: TGTGCCAGCAGCTCTAGACAGGGGGCGCTTGAGACCCAGTACTTC

V: TRBV6-1
size: once
D: TRBD1
J: TRBJ1-1
CDR3: CASRDRGGTEAFF
DNA: TGTGCCAGCAGAGACAGGGGGGGGACTGAAGCTTTCTTT

V: TRBV6-1
size: .
D: TRBD2
J: TRBJ2-7
CDR3: CASSVDSGLAGTYEQYF
DNA: TGTGCCAGCAGTGTTGACTCGGGACTAGCGGGAACCTACGAGCAGTACTTC

V: TRBV28
size: .
D: .
J: TRBJ1-2
CDR3: CASSSLPAAKGYTF
DNA: TGTGCCAGCAGTTCTCTCCCGGCGGCGAAGGGCTACACCTTC